The T cell receptor beta chain under discussion was sequenced for a study of shared clonotypes between healthy human individuals (dated by TCRdb to about 2020). About the full investigation: Three men and two women, aged 18 to 49 years, made up the cohort. To estimate repertoire size and how much clonotype sharing occurs between individuals, the study deeply sequenced the blood TCR repertoires of about five healthy adults. Different laboratories and diverse techniques were used to prepare libraries and sequence TCR repertoires, to increase sequencing depth and limit assay-specific biases. Leukapheresis yielded between about 0.85 and 10 billion PBMCs per donor. Overall results and qualifications from the work: The small number of donors limited the genetic and exposure-history diversity represented. Pairwise subsampling led to the expectation that sequencing depth would affect the degree of clonotype sharing among donors. Sampling was restricted to blood, and TCR repertoires in tissues likely differ from the TCR repertoires found in blood.

A note on this clone: Its antigen remains undetermined. One base away there is no much larger clone; base qualities are not given.

From the germline V gene, CDR1 is SGHDT and CDR2 is YYEEEE. V ends up 1 base short and J 2 bases short, with an unmatched junction base count of 3. The CDR3 contains 16 residues, cysteine and phenylalanine counted. Just CDR3 DNA is preserved here, 48 bases in frame from base 1. Using the deep immunoSEQ assay, TCR CDR3 regions were amplified from genomic DNA by multiplex PCR. For each cell subset, the extracted genomic DNA was distributed evenly across all wells of several immunoSEQ 96-well plates, and each plate served as one replicate. For unsorted PBMC, around 300 ng of genomic DNA, equivalent to around 30,000 T cell genomes, went into each replicate PCR. Ten immunoSEQ deep assay plates were used to sequence the unsorted PBMC genomic DNA. Purified libraries were quantified with a Qubit 3.0 fluorometer, sized on a Bioanalyzer 2100, and re-quantified with the KAPA Library Quantification kit. Every immunoSEQ 96-well plate was sequenced on a dedicated single-read 150-cycle Illumina NextSeq 550 flow cell. The authors' pipeline ran thus. The immunoSEQ output contained only junctional sequences without quality scores, so filtering could not match that applied to full-length reads. To assign V/J genes and CDR3, sequences were annotated against IMGT germline references using PyIR, a Python wrapper for IgBLAST v1.9. Reads were filtered out if the reads had weak V/J assignments (E-value above 1e-6), no CDR3, stop codons, out-of-frame junctions, or ambiguous translated residues. V3J clonotypes were defined by identical inferred V gene, J gene, and CDR3 amino acid sequence. Percentage overlap between repertoires was calculated by dividing the number of shared unique clonotypes by the size of the smaller repertoire. RTK rarefaction, the Chao1 estimator, and Recon v2.1 estimates of unobserved clonotypes were used to assess repertoire richness. Imported from immuneACCESS, the table was reduced by TCRdb to in-frame sequences with V and J called. These copies leave out some clones; in studies compared against another copy, an unresolved V gene accounts for under half, and the cause of the remainder is not known. That table furnishes V, J and clone size, whereas the DNA furnished D and trimming. In all, the sample holds about 520,000 clones, and roughly 80% of those were seen once. The ten largest clones capture about 13% of the sample.

The donors were healthy, HIV-negative adults with no recently reported acute infections or vaccinations. Every donor was a Caucasian adult living in Nashville, Tennessee, USA. For unsorted samples, 90 million to 95 million PBMCs were counted, and genomic DNA was extracted using the QIAamp DNA Blood Mini kit. After blood collection by leukapheresis, PBMCs were isolated using Ficoll-Histopaque density gradient centrifugation and then cryopreserved in the vapor phase of liquid nitrogen. Sequenced sample: PBMCs. The chain was built from TRBV5-6 and TRBJ2-3; 11 of the junction bases match TRBD2. The clonotype was recovered from a woman in her thirties or forties in good health. Some clones in this sample may be carry-over from other donors' samples. The CDR3 reads CASSLSSGRATDTQYF. The DNA sequence is TGTGCCAGCAGCTTGAGTAGCGGGAGGGCCACAGATACGCAGTATTTT.